This T cell receptor beta chain is drawn from a study of control samples from healthy donors and cancer patients. The CDR3 consists of 15 residues. Germline V gives CDR1 MGHRA, CDR2 YSYEKL. Trimming removed 3 bases at V and 2 bases at J, with 14 bases between. The data were produced by immunoSEQ multiplex PCR, yet TCRdb's version contains in-frame clones alone and is incomplete. The sample has roughly 90,000 clones; more than 80% are singletons. Sequencing input: blood. The chain recombines TRBV4-1 with TRBJ2-7; the D gene is possibly TRBD2 (6 bases). The TCR comes from a woman aged 25 to 39 in good health. As DNA, the CDR3 is TGCGCCAGCAGCCAGGTTGAAGCGGGTACCTACGAGCAGTACTTC. Residues: CASSQVEAGTYEQYF.